Below are 11 T cell receptor beta chains sequenced from a single sample in a study of T cell repertoires in cytomegalovirus infection. MiXCR, run by TCRdb on the reads, gives a single entry per CDR3 protein. The data contain 300,000 to 400,000 distinct CDR3 sequences, around 18% of them singletons. Material for sequencing was PBMCs. These receptors came from a human donor in good health (CMV status not recorded). Some clones in this sample may be carry-over from other donors' samples.

This clonotype was seen more than once but under ten times. The chain couples TRBV11-2 to TRBJ2-3, with D tentatively TRBD1 or TRBD2 (6 bases each). V shed 7 bases and J shed 4 bases, with 21 bases lying between them. Germline-derived CDR1 and CDR2 are SGHAT and FQNNGV. The CDR3 consists of 16 residues. The CDR3 here is CASKRLVGGPADTQYF. Here the CDR3 DNA reads TGTGCCAGCAAGCGGCTGGTCGGGGGCCCAGCAGATACGCAGTATTTT.

The chain carries TRBV19 and TRBJ1-5; tentative D call: TRBD1 (6 bases). The length of the CDR3 is 15 residues. CDR1 and CDR2 from the germline V gene are LNHDA and SQIVND (reference sequence). V shed 6 bases and J shed 3 bases, with 15 bases lying between them. CDR3 coding DNA: TGTGCCAGTAGAGGGGGATGGAATCTCAATCAGCCCCAGCATTTT. Translation: CASRGGWNLNQPQHF. Drawing the rest from reference TRBV19 and TRBJ1-5, the complete variable domain is DGGITQSPKYLFRKEGQNVTLSCEQNLNHDAMYWYRQDPGQGLRLIYYSQIVNDFQKGDIAEGYSVSREKKESFPLTVTSAQKNPTAFYLCASRGGWNLNQPQHFGDGTRLSIL.

This clonotype was observed many times. The V call is TRBV7-2, the J call TRBJ1-2, with 7 positions matching TRBD1. The CDR3 has 14 residues. V was pared by 4 bases and J by 8 bases, with 10 bases of the junction left unmatched. Germline V gene sequence: CDR1 SGHTA, CDR2 FQGNSA. The CDR3 protein is CASSSQGQVGGYTF. The CDR3 coding sequence is TGTGCCAGCAGCTCACAGGGGCAAGTTGGCGGCTACACCTTC.

V gene TRBV6-1 combines with J gene TRBJ2-3; 12 bases line up with TRBD1. V lost 5 bases to trimming and J lost 9 bases; unmatched junction nucleotides: 12. Germline V CDR1 and CDR2: MNHNS, SASEGT. This CDR3 is built from 16 residues. As DNA, the CDR3 is TGTGCCAGCAGTTCAGGGACAGGGGGCATTGGTACCACGCAGTATTTT. Protein product: CASSSGTGGIGTTQYF.

There are many counts of this clonotype. The V call is TRBV7-2, the J call TRBJ2-7; 12 nucleotides align to TRBD2. V lost 5 bases and J lost 2; bases outside the gene matches: 4. CDR1 and CDR2 from the germline V gene are SGHTA and FQGNSA. This CDR3 spans 15 amino acids. CDR3 bases: TGTGCCAGCAGCCTACTAGCGGGAGGCACCTACGAGCAGTACTTC. Amino acids: CASSLLAGGTYEQYF.

This clonotype has just a few counts. The genes are TRBV29-1 and TRBJ2-7; no definite D call. Per the germline V gene, CDR1 is SQVTM and CDR2 is ANQGSEA. The CDR3 runs 13 residues. Trimming left V 5 bases short and J 3 bases short, with 14 bases between. In DNA form, the CDR3 reads TGCAGCGTTAATCACAGAGACAACTACGAGCAGTACTTC. Amino acids: CSVNHRDNYEQYF.

The genes are TRBV20-1 and TRBJ2-7, with 9 bases fitting TRBD1. V lost 3 bases to trimming and J lost 3 bases; unmatched junction nucleotides: 9. CDR1 and CDR2 from the germline V gene are DFQATT and SNEGSKA (reference sequence). The CDR3 covers 15 residues. CDR3 sequence reads: CSASQAGQGNYEQYF. In DNA form, the CDR3 reads TGCAGTGCTAGTCAGGCGGGACAGGGTAACTACGAGCAGTACTTC.

V and J are TRBV20-1 and TRBJ2-7; no firm D call. Germline lookup yields CDR1 DFQATT and CDR2 SNEGSKA (reference sequence). Trimming cost V 5 bases and J 0 bases, with 8 bases left between them. The length of the CDR3 is 12 residues. The CDR3 here is CSAFQSSYEQYF. DNA of the CDR3: TGCAGTGCTTTTCAAAGCTCCTACGAGCAGTACTTC.

This clonotype has just a few counts. The gene calls are TRBV4-1 and TRBJ2-3; possible D gene TRBD1, 6 bases. The CDR3 is made up of 15 amino acids. The ends were cut back, 4 bases at V and 2 bases at J, with 13 bases in the middle. Per the germline V gene, CDR1 is MGHRA and CDR2 is YSYEKL. CDR3 DNA sequence: TGCGCCAGCAGCCCGGGCAGGGGTACCACAGATACGCAGTATTTT. Translated: CASSPGRGTTDTQYF.

As for this clonotype: At one end the junction does not follow the germline gene, possibly because of a read error. The CDR3 spells CASSPRGPSTDTKYF. DNA of the CDR3: TGTGCCAGCAGCCCGAGGGGCCCGAGCACAGATACGAAGTATTTT. The chain couples TRBV7-2 to TRBJ2-3, with D perhaps assigned TRBD1 or TRBD2 (5 bases each). The germline gives CDR1 SGHTA, CDR2 FQGNSA. This CDR3 contains 15 residues.

This chain connects TRBV5-1 to TRBJ1-2; D not resolved. Looked up from germline, CDR1 is SGHRS and CDR2 is YFSETQ. The CDR3 is made up of 14 amino acids. V shed 0 bases and J shed 4 bases, with 10 bases lying between them. For the CDR3, the DNA is TGCGCCAGCAGCTTGGAAGCCCGGGCCTATGGCTACACCTTC. Translation gives CASSLEARAYGYTF.